This T cell receptor beta chain was found in a study of T cells after yellow fever vaccination. The wider study: Any fraction with a low cell number was prepared using SMART-Seq v4 Ultra Low Input.

Whole-study findings and limits: Only a minor proportion of clonotypes was detected across both CD4 and CD8 compartments. Weaker, the secondary response had a peak occurring faster, on day 5 versus 15.

CDR1 MNHEY and CDR2 SVGEGT come from the germline V gene. This CDR3 region has 14 residues. Trimming shortened V by 2 bases and J by 6 bases, and 13 bases separated the two germline ends. Points on this clonotype: No antigen is known for it.

Generation of TCR cDNA used 5'RACE template switching (which added a universal primer site and UMIs). TCRdb passed the 5' RACE reads through MiXCR, listing each CDR3 protein once. Here the sample spans about 510,000 distinct CDR3 sequences, about a fifth being singletons. The TCR was taken from a man in his late teens or twenties who received the YFV17D yellow fever vaccine. The sample was PBMCs, taken less than 25 days after the first yellow fever vaccination. This chain links TRBV6-2 or TRBV6-3 with TRBJ1-1, with TRBD1 as a possible D gene (6 bases). CDR3 sequence reads: CASSYGGLFAEAFF. DNA of the CDR3: TGTGCCAGCAGTTACGGGGGGCTGTTCGCTGAAGCTTTCTTT.